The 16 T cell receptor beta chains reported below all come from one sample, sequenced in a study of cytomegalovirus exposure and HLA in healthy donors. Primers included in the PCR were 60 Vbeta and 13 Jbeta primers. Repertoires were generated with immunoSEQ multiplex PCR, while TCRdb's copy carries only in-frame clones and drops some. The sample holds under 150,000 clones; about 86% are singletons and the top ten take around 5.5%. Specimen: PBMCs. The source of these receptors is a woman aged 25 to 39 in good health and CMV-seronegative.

Here the CDR3 reads CASSIGTDNQPQHF. DNA of the CDR3: TGTGCCAGTAGTATAGGGACAGACAATCAGCCCCAGCATTTT. The genes are TRBV19 and TRBJ1-5, with D possibly TRBD1 on 6 matching bases. The V gene's germline CDR1 is LNHDA and CDR2 SQIVND (reference sequence). The CDR3 loop spans 14 amino acids. The V and J ends lost 1 base and 3 bases respectively, with 7 bases between them.

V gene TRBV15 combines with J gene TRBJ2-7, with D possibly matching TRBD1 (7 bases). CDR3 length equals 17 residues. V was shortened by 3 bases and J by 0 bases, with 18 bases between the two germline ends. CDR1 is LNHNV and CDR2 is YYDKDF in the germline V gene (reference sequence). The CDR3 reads CATSSPRGTVTSYEQYF. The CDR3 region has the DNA TGTGCCACCAGCAGCCCCCGGGGGACAGTTACCTCCTACGAGCAGTACTTC. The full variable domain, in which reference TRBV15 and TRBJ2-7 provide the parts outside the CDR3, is DAMVIQNPRYQVTQFGKPVTLSCSQTLNHNVMYWYQQKSSQAPKLLFHYYDKDFNNEADTPDNFQSRRPNTSFCFLDIRSPGLGDTAMYLCATSSPRGTVTSYEQYFGPGTRLTVT.

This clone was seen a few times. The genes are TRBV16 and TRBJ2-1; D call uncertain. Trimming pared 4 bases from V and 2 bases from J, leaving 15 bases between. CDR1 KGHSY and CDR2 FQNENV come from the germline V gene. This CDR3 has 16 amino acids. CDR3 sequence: CASSPSPSSTYNEQFF. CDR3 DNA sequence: TGTGCCAGCAGCCCCTCACCCTCGAGTACCTACAATGAGCAGTTCTTC.

The chain's CDR3 is CASTSSGNTIYF. The CDR3 coding sequence is TGTGCCAGCACGAGCTCTGGAAACACCATATATTTT. This chain connects TRBV7-2 to TRBJ1-3, with no clear D. This CDR3 contains 12 residues. Germline V gene lookup returns CDR1 SGHTA and CDR2 FQGNSA. V was trimmed by 7 bases and J by 0 bases, leaving 4 bases between them. The full variable domain, its missing parts supplied by reference TRBV7-2 and TRBJ1-3, is GAGVSQSPSNKVTEKGKDVELRCDPISGHTALYWYRQSLGQGLEFLIYFQGNSAPDKSGLPSDRFSAERTGGSVSTLTIQRTQQEDSAVYLCASTSSGNTIYFGEGSWLTVV.

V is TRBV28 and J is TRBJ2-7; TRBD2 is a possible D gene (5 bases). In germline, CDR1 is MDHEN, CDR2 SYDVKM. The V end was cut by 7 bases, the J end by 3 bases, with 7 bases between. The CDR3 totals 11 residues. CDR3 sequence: CASIEGYEQYF. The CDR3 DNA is TGTGCCAGCATAGAGGGCTACGAGCAGTACTTC.

The CDR3 sequence is CASSPGQGGSEQYF. Written as DNA, the CDR3 is TGTGCCAGCAGCCCTGGACAGGGTGGTTCCGAGCAGTACTTC. This sequence joins TRBV7-3 and TRBJ2-7; 8 bases agree with TRBD1. Germline V gives CDR1 SGHTA, CDR2 FQGTGA. The CDR3 extends over 14 amino acids. Trimming cost V 5 bases and J 6 bases; bases outside gene matches: 9. Together with reference TRBV7-3 and TRBJ2-7, the CDR3 gives the full variable domain: GAGVSQTPSNKVTEKGKYVELRCDPISGHTALYWYRQSLGQGPEFLIYFQGTGAADDSGLPNDRFFAVRPEGSVSTLKIQRTERGDSAVYLCASSPGQGGSEQYFGPGTRLTVT.

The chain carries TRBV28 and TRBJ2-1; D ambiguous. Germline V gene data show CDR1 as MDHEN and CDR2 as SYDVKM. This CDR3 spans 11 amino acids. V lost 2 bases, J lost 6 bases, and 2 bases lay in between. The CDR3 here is CASSLRNEQFF. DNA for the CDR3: TGTGCCAGCAGTTTACGCAATGAGCAGTTCTTC.

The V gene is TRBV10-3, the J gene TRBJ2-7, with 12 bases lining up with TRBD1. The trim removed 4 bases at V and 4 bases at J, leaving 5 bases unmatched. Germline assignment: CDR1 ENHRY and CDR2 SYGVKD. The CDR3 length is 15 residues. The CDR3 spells CAISGGQGARYEQYF. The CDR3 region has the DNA TGTGCCATCAGTGGGGGACAGGGGGCCAGGTACGAGCAGTACTTC.

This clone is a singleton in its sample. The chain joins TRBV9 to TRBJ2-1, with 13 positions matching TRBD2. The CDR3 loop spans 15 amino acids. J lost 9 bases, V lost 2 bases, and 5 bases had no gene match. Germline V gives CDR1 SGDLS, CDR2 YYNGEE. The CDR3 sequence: CASSVRLAGGGEQFF. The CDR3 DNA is TGTGCCAGCAGCGTTCGACTAGCGGGAGGTGGTGAGCAGTTCTTC. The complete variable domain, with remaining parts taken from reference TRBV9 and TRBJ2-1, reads DSGVTQTPKHLITATGQRVTLRCSPRSGDLSVYWYQQSLDQGLQFLIQYYNGEERAKGNILERFSAQQFPDLHSELNLSSLELGDSALYFCASSVRLAGGGEQFFGPGTRLTVL.

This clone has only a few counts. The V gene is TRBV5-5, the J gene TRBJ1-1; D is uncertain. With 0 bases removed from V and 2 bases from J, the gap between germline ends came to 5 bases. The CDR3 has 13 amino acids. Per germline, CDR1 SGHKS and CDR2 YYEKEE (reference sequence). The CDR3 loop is CASSLDINTEAFF. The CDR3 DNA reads TGTGCCAGCAGCTTGGACATAAACACTGAAGCTTTCTTT. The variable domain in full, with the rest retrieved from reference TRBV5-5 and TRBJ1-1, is DAGVTQSPTHLIKTRGQQVTLRCSPISGHKSVSWYQQVLGQGPQFIFQYYEKEERGRGNFPDRFSARQFPNYSSELNVNALLLGDSALYLCASSLDINTEAFFGQGTRLTVV.

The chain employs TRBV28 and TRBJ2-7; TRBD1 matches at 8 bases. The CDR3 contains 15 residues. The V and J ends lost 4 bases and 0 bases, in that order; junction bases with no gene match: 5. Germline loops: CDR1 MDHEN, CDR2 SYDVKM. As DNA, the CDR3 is TGTGCCAGCAGTTCACCGGGACAGGCCTCCTACGAGCAGTACTTC. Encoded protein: CASSSPGQASYEQYF.

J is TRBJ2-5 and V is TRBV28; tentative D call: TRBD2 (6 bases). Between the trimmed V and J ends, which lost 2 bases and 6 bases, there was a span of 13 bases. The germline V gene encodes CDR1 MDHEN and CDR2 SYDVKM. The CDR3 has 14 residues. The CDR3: CASSLAGTLQTQYF. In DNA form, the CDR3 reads TGTGCCAGCAGTTTAGCGGGGACCTTGCAGACCCAGTACTTC.

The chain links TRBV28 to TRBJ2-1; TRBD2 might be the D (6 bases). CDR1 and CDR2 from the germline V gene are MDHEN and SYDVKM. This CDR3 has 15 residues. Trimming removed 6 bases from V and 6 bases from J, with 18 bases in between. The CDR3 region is CASSAMGLLSNEQFF. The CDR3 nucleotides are TGTGCCAGCAGCGCAATGGGACTGTTGTCCAATGAGCAGTTCTTC.

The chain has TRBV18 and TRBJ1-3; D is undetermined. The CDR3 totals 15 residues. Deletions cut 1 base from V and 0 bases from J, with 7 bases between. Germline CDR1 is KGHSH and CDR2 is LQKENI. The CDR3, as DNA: TGTGCCAGCTCACCACAGCCTCTCTCTGGAAACACCATATATTTT. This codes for CASSPQPLSGNTIYF.

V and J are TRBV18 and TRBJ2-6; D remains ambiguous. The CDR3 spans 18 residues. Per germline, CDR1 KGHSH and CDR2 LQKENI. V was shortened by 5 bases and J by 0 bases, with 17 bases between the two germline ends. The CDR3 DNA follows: TGTGCCAGCTCAATATACCCGCCCACTCTCTCTGGGGCCAACGTCCTGACTTTC. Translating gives CASSIYPPTLSGANVLTF.

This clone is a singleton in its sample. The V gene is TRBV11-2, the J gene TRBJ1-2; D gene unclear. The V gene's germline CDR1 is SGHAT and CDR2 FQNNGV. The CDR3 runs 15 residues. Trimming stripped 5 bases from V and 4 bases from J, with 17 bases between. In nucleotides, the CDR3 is TGTGCCAGCAGCCCCGGTTCCGCTACGTTCTATGGCTACACCTTC. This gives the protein CASSPGSATFYGYTF.